Detailed here is one T cell receptor beta chain. Antigen: not known. This record comes from a study of siplizumab effects on memory and regulatory T cells. Overall study results and limits: Under siplizumab, an average approximately 71% of mappable alloreactive CD4+ clones were Treg-derived, compared with 25% to 30% in controls.

V shed 0 bases, J shed 7 bases, and the junction held 7 bases outside the gene matches. The CDR3 loop spans 15 amino acids. Germline V gene data show CDR1 as SGHRS and CDR2 as YFSETQ. Roughly 9.3 x 10^4 TCR templates were assayed per sample. Libraries were prepared by immunoSEQ multiplex PCR; TCRdb keeps only in-frame clonotypes and omits some of them. Of about 100,000 clones listed, approximately 94% were seen once; the top ten hold roughly 1.4%. The V gene is TRBV5-1, the J gene TRBJ1-2; 9 nucleotides align to TRBD1. This receptor was obtained from a human donor in good health. The sample taken for sequencing was non-Treg CD4+ T cells sorted from blood. The CDR3 DNA reads TGCGCCAGCAGCTTGGGGGGACAGGGTCGAGCTGGCTACACCTTC. Translated, it gives CASSLGGQGRAGYTF. The full variable domain, in which reference TRBV5-1 and TRBJ1-2 provide the parts outside the CDR3, is KAGVTQTPRYLIKTRGQQVTLSCSPISGHRSVSWYQQTPGQGLQFLFEYFSETQRNKGNFPGRFSGRQFSNSRSEMNVSTLELGDSALYLCASSLGGQGRAGYTFGSGTRLTVV.